This T cell receptor (beta chain) originates from a study of T-cell memory formation after mild COVID-19. The CDR3 contains 14 residues. Between the trimmed V and J ends, which lost 3 bases and 1 base, there was a span of 8 bases. CDR1 LGHDT and CDR2 YNNKEL come from the germline V gene (reference sequence). Study-level results: While clones contracting from day 15 to 85 were balanced between CD4 and CD8, later expanders leaned CD4+. For second-wave clones that peaked at day 37, SARS-CoV-2 specificity went unverified. Clones which contracted sat mainly in CM and EM if CD4+, and in EMRA if CD8+. Prior to infection, memory already included some responding clones, suggesting cross-reactive memory joined.

TCRdb independently ran MiXCR on the 5' RACE reads; one entry per CDR3 protein. The sample lists about 560,000 distinct CDR3 sequences, less than 25% seen once, with roughly 9.1% in the top ten. Note on this clonotype: Its antigen is still unknown.

The V gene is TRBV3-1, the J gene TRBJ2-3, with D perhaps given as TRBD1 or TRBD2 (6 bases each). The source material was PBMCs or a T cell subset sorted from them (not recorded which). The TCR comes from an adult woman who had mild COVID-19 (a few samples of this study predate the infection). Cell type and time point are not known. Here the CDR3 DNA reads TGTGCCAGCAGCCACCGGGGGCGCACAGATACGCAGTATTTT. The encoded protein is CASSHRGRTDTQYF.